These 24 T cell receptor beta chains came from one sample sequenced in a study of blood T cell repertoires in COVID-19. Assay: immunoSEQ multiplex PCR; the TCRdb copy retains only in-frame clones and omits some. The sample carries 210,000 or so clones, 87% recorded once. Sequenced input: peripheral blood. The receptor set was obtained from a woman younger than 30 who had recovered from COVID-19.

This chain joins TRBV7-6 and TRBJ2-3; 13 positions agree with TRBD2. The CDR3 totals 17 residues. Trimming removed 5 bases from V and 3 bases from J; junction bases left unmatched: 8. Germline V gene lookup returns CDR1 SGHVS and CDR2 FNYEAQ. CDR3 sequence (DNA): TGTGCCAGCAGCCTCGGGACTAGCGGGATAGTTACAGATACGCAGTATTTT. Its protein is CASSLGTSGIVTDTQYF.

J is TRBJ2-1 and V is TRBV6-5; TRBD2 is a possible D gene (5 bases). V was clipped by 5 bases and J by 0 bases, with 11 bases between them. Per germline, CDR1 MNHEY and CDR2 SVGAGI. This CDR3 comprises 15 residues. The CDR3 region is CASSPDSSSYNEQFF. The DNA of the CDR3 is TGTGCCAGCAGTCCGGACTCCAGCTCCTACAATGAGCAGTTCTTC.

V usage is TRBV5-1 and J usage is TRBJ2-5, with 8 bases matching TRBD1. Germline V lookup: CDR1 SGHRS, CDR2 YFSETQ. Trimming took 0 bases from V and 3 from J; bases not matched to a gene: 7. The CDR3 sequence is 16 residues long. CDR3 nucleotide sequence: TGCGCCAGCAGCTTGGGACAGGGGAGGAAGGAAGAGACCCAGTACTTC. Its translation is CASSLGQGRKEETQYF.

The rearrangement joins TRBV30 to TRBJ2-2; weak D call: TRBD2 (7 bases). This CDR3 is 16 amino acids long. Germline V gives CDR1 GTSNPN, CDR2 SVGIG (reference sequence). V shed 2 bases and J shed 2 bases, with 15 bases lying between them. The CDR3 nucleotides read TGTGCCTGGAGTCCCCCGGGGGGCCCTAACACCGGGGAGCTGTTTTTT. This sequence encodes CAWSPPGGPNTGELFF.

This clone was seen once. The chain links TRBV6-7 to TRBJ2-7; weak D call: TRBD1 (6 bases). TRBV6-7 is treated as an ORF (open reading frame) with a function not yet certain. The CDR3 totals 17 residues. Trimming removed 0 bases at V and 2 bases at J, with 17 bases between. The CDR3 loop is CASSYSTGLRWAYEQYF. The CDR3, as DNA: TGTGCCAGCAGTTACTCGACAGGCTTAAGATGGGCCTACGAGCAGTACTTC.

This chain uses TRBV5-1 with TRBJ2-7, with D perhaps TRBD1 (5 bases). Germline V gene lookup returns CDR1 SGHRS and CDR2 YFSETQ. The V gene lost 0 bases and the J gene lost 0 bases, with 13 bases spanning the gap. The CDR3 is 16 residues long. CDR3 protein: CASSLVQGPSSYEQYF. The CDR3 DNA reads TGCGCCAGCAGCTTGGTTCAGGGCCCCAGCTCCTACGAGCAGTACTTC. Complete variable domain (other parts from reference TRBV5-1 and TRBJ2-7): KAGVTQTPRYLIKTRGQQVTLSCSPISGHRSVSWYQQTPGQGLQFLFEYFSETQRNKGNFPGRFSGRQFSNSRSEMNVSTLELGDSALYLCASSLVQGPSSYEQYFGPGTRLTVT.

The rearrangement uses TRBV10-3 and TRBJ1-1; the match to TRBD1 covers 8 bases. Losses at the gene ends were 3 bases for V and 5 bases for J; bases not matched to a gene: 5. The CDR3 has 14 amino acids. Germline V gives CDR1 ENHRY, CDR2 SYGVKD. The CDR3 nucleotides are TGTGCCATCAGTGACGGACAGGGCAGGACTGAAGCTTTCTTT. It is translated as CAISDGQGRTEAFF.

The rearrangement uses TRBV19 and TRBJ2-7; D gene ambiguous. Trimming took 0 bases from V and 2 from J, leaving 11 bases between them. The CDR3 covers 15 residues. Germline CDR1 and CDR2: LNHDA and SQIVND (reference sequence). CDR3 amino acids: CASSIDLGGPYEQYF. The CDR3 DNA reads as TGTGCCAGTAGTATAGATTTAGGTGGGCCCTACGAGCAGTACTTC.

The chain combines TRBV11-1 with TRBJ1-1; 9 bases agree with TRBD1. CDR3 size: 15 residues. The germline gives CDR1 SGHAT, CDR2 FQDESV (reference sequence). Trimming cost V 5 bases and J 1 base; bases outside gene matches: 5. Here the CDR3 reads CASSNYRGQNTEAFF. The CDR3 nucleotides are TGTGCCAGCAGCAACTACAGGGGGCAGAACACTGAAGCTTTCTTT.

V is TRBV27 and J is TRBJ1-5, with a possible D match to TRBD1 (5 bases). The CDR3 runs to 13 residues. The V and J ends lost 2 bases and 6 bases respectively, with 8 bases between them. Germline CDR1 MNHEY, CDR2 SMNVEV (reference sequence). In DNA form, the CDR3 reads TGTGCCAGCAGTTTAACGGGGGGTCAGCCCCAGCATTTT. Translation: CASSLTGGQPQHF.

The chain joins TRBV27 to TRBJ2-1; no firm D call. V lost 3 bases to trimming and J lost 4 bases, with 13 bases between them. CDR3 length equals 15 residues. Germline V gene lookup returns CDR1 MNHEY and CDR2 SMNVEV (reference sequence). The CDR3 DNA reads TGTGCCAGCAGTTTTTGGGCAGATGAATACAATGAGCAGTTCTTC. This sequence encodes CASSFWADEYNEQFF.

The chain employs TRBV6-5 and TRBJ1-2; D not resolved. This CDR3 is built from 12 residues. V dropped 5 bases and J dropped 4 bases, with 8 bases sitting between them. Germline V CDR1 and CDR2: MNHEY, SVGAGI. In DNA, the CDR3 is TGTGCCAGCAGTCTAGGAGGCTATGGCTACACCTTC. This encodes CASSLGGYGYTF.

The chain is built from TRBV4-3 and TRBJ2-3, with TRBD1 identical over 7 bases. The CDR3 totals 16 residues. Germline trimming cut 0 bases from V and 6 bases from J; bases unmatched to any gene: 9. Germline V CDR1 and CDR2: LGHNA, YSLEER. Here the CDR3 reads CASSQDRQGWGDTQYF. CDR3 coding DNA: TGCGCCAGCAGCCAAGATAGACAGGGTTGGGGGGATACGCAGTATTTT.

The genes are TRBV7-2 and TRBJ2-7; D is possibly TRBD2 (5 bases). V was clipped by 1 base and J by 2 bases, with 18 bases between them. CDR1 and CDR2 (germline): SGHTA, FQGNSA. CDR3 size: 17 residues. The CDR3 DNA reads TGTGCCAGCAGCTTAGTCGGAGGTACCTACGAAACCTACGAGCAGTACTTC. Its translation is CASSLVGGTYETYEQYF.

The chain combines TRBV7-9 with TRBJ1-1; no firm D call. CDR3 length: 15 residues. Germline assignment: CDR1 SEHNR and CDR2 FQNEAQ (reference sequence). The V gene lost 4 bases and the J gene lost 4 bases, with 16 bases spanning the gap. In DNA form, the CDR3 reads TGTGCCAGCAGCTGGGCCGTACTGGAGGGCACTGAAGCTTTCTTT. Its translation: CASSWAVLEGTEAFF.

This clone showed up just a few times. The V and J genes are TRBV5-4 and TRBJ2-7, with 14 bases identical to TRBD2. Germline V gene data show CDR1 as SGHNT and CDR2 as YYREEE (reference sequence). Germline trimming cut 0 bases from V and 2 bases from J; bases unmatched to any gene: 4. The CDR3 is 17 amino acids. CDR3 in DNA: TGTGCCAGCAGCTTGGCGATGACTAGCGGGAGGGCCTACGAGCAGTACTTC. Its translation: CASSLAMTSGRAYEQYF. The variable domain in full, completed from reference TRBV5-4 and TRBJ2-7, reads ETGVTQSPTHLIKTRGQQVTLRCSSQSGHNTVSWYQQALGQGPQFIFQYYREEENGRGNFPPRFSGLQFPNYSSELNVNALELDDSALYLCASSLAMTSGRAYEQYFGPGTRLTVT.

The chain is built from TRBV9 and TRBJ1-4; 9 bases map to TRBD1. Trimming took 2 bases from V and 9 from J; bases not matched to a gene: 2. CDR1 and CDR2 from the germline V gene are SGDLS and YYNGEE. CDR3 size: 13 residues. CDR3 sequence (DNA): TGTGCCAGCAGCGTGGGACAGGGTCAAAAACTGTTTTTT. This sequence encodes CASSVGQGQKLFF.

The chain employs TRBV7-3 and TRBJ2-2, with 9 bases aligning to TRBD1. Germline CDR1 is SGHTA and CDR2 is FQGTGA. The CDR3 extends over 18 amino acids. Losses at the gene ends were 1 base for V and 1 base for J; bases not matched to a gene: 7. The CDR3 DNA is TGTGCCAGCAGCTTAAGGGGTTGGGACAGGGTGAACACCGGGGAGCTGTTTTTT. This gives the protein CASSLRGWDRVNTGELFF.

CDR3 protein: CASSLEAGVLWSQYF. CDR3 nucleotide sequence: TGTGCCAGCAGCTTAGAGGCAGGGGTCTTATGGTCCCAGTACTTC. V usage is TRBV7-2 and J usage is TRBJ2-5; TRBD1 is a possible D gene (6 bases). Germline lookup yields CDR1 SGHTA and CDR2 FQGNSA. V shed 1 base and J shed 9 bases, with 18 bases lying between them. This CDR3 has 15 residues. The variable domain in full, with the rest retrieved from reference TRBV7-2 and TRBJ2-5, is GAGVSQSPSNKVTEKGKDVELRCDPISGHTALYWYRQSLGQGLEFLIYFQGNSAPDKSGLPSDRFSAERTGGSVSTLTIQRTQQEDSAVYLCASSLEAGVLWSQYFGPGTRLLVL.

This chain uses TRBV9 with TRBJ1-1; no firm D call. Germline V gene data show CDR1 as SGDLS and CDR2 as YYNGEE. This CDR3 has 15 residues. The V end lost 4 bases, the J end lost 5 bases, and 18 bases lay between the germline ends. The CDR3 DNA reads as TGTGCCAGCAGCCCACGTGACACGCCGGCAACTGAAGCTTTCTTT. It yields the protein CASSPRDTPATEAFF.

This chain links TRBV11-2 with TRBJ1-2; a weak D match, TRBD1 (5 bases). The CDR3 length is 15 residues. Germline-derived CDR1 and CDR2 are SGHAT and FQNNGV. V gave up 5 bases and J gave up 5 bases, with 18 bases separating them. CDR3 DNA: TGTGCCAGCAGCCTCGACGGGACTCCCGGGTATGGCTACACCTTC. It codes for CASSLDGTPGYGYTF.

The chain is built from TRBV28 and TRBJ2-1; 9 bases are shared with TRBD2. The CDR3 length is 18 residues. Trimming cost V 0 bases and J 7 bases; bases outside gene matches: 13. Per the germline V gene, CDR1 is MDHEN and CDR2 is SYDVKM. DNA for the CDR3: TGTGCCAGCAGTTTATGGGGTGGGGTAGCGGGAGACTTGAATGAGCAGTTCTTC. Translating gives CASSLWGGVAGDLNEQFF.

V and J are TRBV10-3 and TRBJ2-7; TRBD2 matches at 12 bases. The germline gives CDR1 ENHRY, CDR2 SYGVKD. The CDR3 contains 17 residues. With V trimmed by 3 bases and J by 5 bases, 11 bases remained unmatched. The DNA for the CDR3 is TGTGCCATCAGTGATCCTAGCGGGAGGGCCGGTAGCGACGAGCAGTACTTC. As protein: CAISDPSGRAGSDEQYF.

This clone was observed a few times. The chain is built from TRBV3-1 (or the pseudogene TRBV3-2) and TRBJ1-1, with D possibly matching TRBD1 (5 bases). Per germline, CDR1 LGHDT and CDR2 YNNKEL (reference sequence). The CDR3 covers 12 residues. V lost 6 bases to trimming and J lost 4 bases, with 9 bases between them. CDR3 in amino acids: CASSLQATEAFF. CDR3 bases: TGTGCCAGCAGTCTACAGGCCACTGAAGCTTTCTTT.